This T cell receptor beta chain was captured by sequencing in a study of response to subunit inactivated influenza vaccine. Whole-study findings and limits: Each seasonal flu vaccination may recruit only limited new T cells, authors suggested.

Looked up from germline, CDR1 is SGHTS and CDR2 is YDEGEE. The V and J ends lost 2 bases and 3 bases, in that order; junction bases with no gene match: 11. The CDR3 is 16 amino acids. TCRdb processed the RT-PCR reads anew with MiXCR; each CDR3 protein has one entry. The table lists 150,000 or so distinct CDR3 sequences, roughly a tenth of them singletons. This clonotype was counted between two and nine times. Its specificity is not known. Sequenced material: non-naive T cells sorted from PBMCs, taken roughly 6 weeks after vaccination. The chain is built from TRBV5-8 and TRBJ2-7, with 7 bases identical to TRBD2. This clonotype was sampled from a man aged 50-60 years who received an inactivated influenza vaccine. The CDR3 reads CASSFFRGGANYEQYF. The CDR3 bases are TGTGCCAGCAGCTTTTTTCGCGGGGGAGCCAACTACGAGCAGTACTTC. Combining the CDR3 with reference TRBV5-8 and TRBJ2-7 gives the whole variable domain EAGVTQSPTHLIKTRGQQATLRCSPISGHTSVYWYQQALGLGLQFLLWYDEGEERNRGNFPPRFSGRQFPNYSSELNVNALELEDSALYLCASSFFRGGANYEQYFGPGTRLTVT.